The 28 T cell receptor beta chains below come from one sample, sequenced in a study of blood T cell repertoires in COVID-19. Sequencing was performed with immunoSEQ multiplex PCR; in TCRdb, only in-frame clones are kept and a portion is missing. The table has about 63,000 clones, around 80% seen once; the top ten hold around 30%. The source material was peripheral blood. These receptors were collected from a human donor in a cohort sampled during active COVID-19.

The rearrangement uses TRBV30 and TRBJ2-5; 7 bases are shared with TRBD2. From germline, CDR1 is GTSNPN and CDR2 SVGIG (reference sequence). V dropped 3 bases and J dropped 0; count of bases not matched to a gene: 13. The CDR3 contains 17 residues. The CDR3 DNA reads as TGTGCCTGGAGATGGAACTGGGGGGGGGAGTACCAAGAGACCCAGTACTTC. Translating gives CAWRWNWGGEYQETQYF.

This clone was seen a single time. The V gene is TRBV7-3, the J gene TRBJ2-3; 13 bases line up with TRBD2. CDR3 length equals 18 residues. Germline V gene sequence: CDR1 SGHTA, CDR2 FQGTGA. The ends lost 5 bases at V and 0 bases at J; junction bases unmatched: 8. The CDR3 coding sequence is TGTGCCAGCAGCCAGGGACTAGCGGGACCCCCTAGCACAGATACGCAGTATTTT. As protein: CASSQGLAGPPSTDTQYF.

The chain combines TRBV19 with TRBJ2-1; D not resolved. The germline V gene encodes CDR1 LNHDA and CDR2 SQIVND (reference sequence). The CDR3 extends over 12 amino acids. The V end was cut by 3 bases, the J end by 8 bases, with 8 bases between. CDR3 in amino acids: CASSMLGDEQFF. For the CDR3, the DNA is TGTGCCAGTAGTATGCTCGGAGATGAGCAGTTCTTC.

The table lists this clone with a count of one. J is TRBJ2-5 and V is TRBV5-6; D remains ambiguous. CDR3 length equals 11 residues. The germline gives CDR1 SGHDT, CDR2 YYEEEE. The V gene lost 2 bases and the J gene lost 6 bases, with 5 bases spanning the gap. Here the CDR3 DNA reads TGTGCCAGCAGCTTACAGCAGACCCAGTACTTC. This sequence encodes CASSLQQTQYF.

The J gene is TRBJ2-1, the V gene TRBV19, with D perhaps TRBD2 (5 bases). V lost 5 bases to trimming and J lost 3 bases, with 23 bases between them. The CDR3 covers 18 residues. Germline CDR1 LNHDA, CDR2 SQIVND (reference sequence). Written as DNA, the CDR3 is TGTGCCAGTAGTCCCCGTTGGAGCGGTAGCGCTAGCTACAATGAGCAGTTCTTC. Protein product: CASSPRWSGSASYNEQFF. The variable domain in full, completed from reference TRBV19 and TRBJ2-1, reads DGGITQSPKYLFRKEGQNVTLSCEQNLNHDAMYWYRQDPGQGLRLIYYSQIVNDFQKGDIAEGYSVSREKKESFPLTVTSAQKNPTAFYLCASSPRWSGSASYNEQFFGPGTRLTVL.

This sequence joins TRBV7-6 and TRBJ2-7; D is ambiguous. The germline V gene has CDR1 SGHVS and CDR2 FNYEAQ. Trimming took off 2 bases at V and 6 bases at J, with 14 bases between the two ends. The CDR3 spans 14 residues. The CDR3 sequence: CASSLSPGQIEQYF. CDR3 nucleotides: TGTGCCAGCAGCTTATCCCCGGGTCAGATCGAGCAGTACTTC.

This chain's CDR3 is CASGLASGNNEQFF. The CDR3, as DNA: TGTGCTAGTGGTTTGGCGAGCGGGAACAATGAGCAGTTCTTC. This sequence joins TRBV12-5 and TRBJ2-1; 7 nucleotides align to TRBD2. Germline values: CDR1 LGHNT, CDR2 FRNRAP. V lost 1 base, J lost 5 bases, and 2 bases stayed unmatched. The CDR3 is made up of 14 amino acids.

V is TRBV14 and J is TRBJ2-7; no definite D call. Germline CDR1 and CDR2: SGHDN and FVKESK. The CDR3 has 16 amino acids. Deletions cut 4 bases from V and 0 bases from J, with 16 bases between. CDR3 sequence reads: CASSPLQSTLSYEQYF. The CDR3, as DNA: TGTGCCAGCAGCCCCCTACAGAGTACTCTCTCCTACGAGCAGTACTTC.

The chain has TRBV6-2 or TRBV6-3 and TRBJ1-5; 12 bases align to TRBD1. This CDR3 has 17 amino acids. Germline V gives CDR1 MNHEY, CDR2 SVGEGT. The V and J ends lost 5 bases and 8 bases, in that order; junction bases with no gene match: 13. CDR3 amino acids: CASSPRDRGRRMEPQHF. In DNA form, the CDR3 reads TGTGCCAGCAGTCCCCGGGACAGGGGGCGCAGAATGGAGCCCCAGCATTTT.

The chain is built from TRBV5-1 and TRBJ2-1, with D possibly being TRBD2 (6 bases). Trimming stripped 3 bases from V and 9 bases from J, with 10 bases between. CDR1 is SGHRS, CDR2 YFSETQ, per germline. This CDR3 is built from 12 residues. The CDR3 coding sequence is TGCGCCAGCAGCTCACTAGCCGGTGAGCAGTTCTTC. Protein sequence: CASSSLAGEQFF.

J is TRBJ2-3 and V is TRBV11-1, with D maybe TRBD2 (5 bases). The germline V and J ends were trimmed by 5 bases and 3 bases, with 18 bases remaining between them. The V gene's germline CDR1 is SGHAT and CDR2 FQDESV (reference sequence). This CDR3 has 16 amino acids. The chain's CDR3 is CASSLGADHGTDTQYF. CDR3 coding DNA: TGTGCCAGCAGCCTCGGAGCGGACCACGGAACAGATACGCAGTATTTT.

CDR3 region: CSAQGGTGEKLFF. For the CDR3, the DNA is TGCAGCGCCCAAGGGGGCACTGGTGAAAAACTGTTTTTT. J is TRBJ1-4 and V is TRBV29-1; 7 nucleotides match TRBD1. The CDR3 spans 13 residues. V dropped 7 bases and J dropped 7; count of bases not matched to a gene: 9. CDR1 is SQVTM, CDR2 ANQGSEA, per germline.

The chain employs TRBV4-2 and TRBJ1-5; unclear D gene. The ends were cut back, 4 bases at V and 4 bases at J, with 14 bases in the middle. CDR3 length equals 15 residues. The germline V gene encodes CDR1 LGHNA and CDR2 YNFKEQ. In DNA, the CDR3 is TGTGCCAGCAGCCGAGTCCTGAATGGTAATCAGCCCCAGCATTTT. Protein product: CASSRVLNGNQPQHF.

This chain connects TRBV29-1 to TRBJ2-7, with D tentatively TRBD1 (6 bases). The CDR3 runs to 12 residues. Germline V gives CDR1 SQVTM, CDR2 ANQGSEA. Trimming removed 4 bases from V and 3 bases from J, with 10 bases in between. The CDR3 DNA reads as TGCAGCGTTGCAGGGGACCGCTACGAGCAGTACTTC. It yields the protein CSVAGDRYEQYF.

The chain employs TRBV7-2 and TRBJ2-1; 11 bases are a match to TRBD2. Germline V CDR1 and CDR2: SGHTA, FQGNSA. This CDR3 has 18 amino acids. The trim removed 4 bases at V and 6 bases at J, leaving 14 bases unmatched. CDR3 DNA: TGTGCCAGCAGCTCCCGGGCCGGGACTAGCGGAGGCCGCAATGAGCAGTTCTTC. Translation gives CASSSRAGTSGGRNEQFF. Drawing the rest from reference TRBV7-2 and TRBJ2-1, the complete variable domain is GAGVSQSPSNKVTEKGKDVELRCDPISGHTALYWYRQSLGQGLEFLIYFQGNSAPDKSGLPSDRFSAERTGGSVSTLTIQRTQQEDSAVYLCASSSRAGTSGGRNEQFFGPGTRLTVL.

CDR3 DNA: TGTGCCAGCAGCCAAGGTGGAGCTAGCGCGGGGACTCAGAGCTCCTACGAGCAGTACTTC. Its translation is CASSQGGASAGTQSSYEQYF. V is TRBV4-2 and J is TRBJ2-7, with D perhaps matching TRBD2 (6 bases). From germline, CDR1 is LGHNA and CDR2 YNFKEQ. The CDR3 is made up of 20 amino acids. Deletions cut 1 base from V and 0 bases from J, with 25 bases between.

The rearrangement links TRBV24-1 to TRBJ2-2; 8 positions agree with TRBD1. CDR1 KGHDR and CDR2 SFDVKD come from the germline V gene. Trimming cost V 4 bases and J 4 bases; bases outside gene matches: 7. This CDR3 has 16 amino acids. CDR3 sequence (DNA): TGTGCCACCAGTGAGCTTGACAGGGGCGGCACCGGGGAGCTGTTTTTT. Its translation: CATSELDRGGTGELFF.

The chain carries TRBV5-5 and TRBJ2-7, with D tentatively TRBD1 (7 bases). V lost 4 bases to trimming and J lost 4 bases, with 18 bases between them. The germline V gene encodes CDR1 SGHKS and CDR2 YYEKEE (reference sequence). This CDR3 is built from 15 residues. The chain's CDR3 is CASSARGDLTYEQYF. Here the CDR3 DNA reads TGTGCCAGCAGCGCCAGGGGGGACCTCACTTACGAGCAGTACTTC.

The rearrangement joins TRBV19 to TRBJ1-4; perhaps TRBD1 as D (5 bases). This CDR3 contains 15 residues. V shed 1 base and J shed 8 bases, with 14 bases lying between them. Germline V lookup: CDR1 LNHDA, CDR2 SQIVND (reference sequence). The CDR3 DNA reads TGTGCCAGTAGTATAGGCGGGGCCGTGGTAGAAAAACTGTTTTTT. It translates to CASSIGGAVVEKLFF.

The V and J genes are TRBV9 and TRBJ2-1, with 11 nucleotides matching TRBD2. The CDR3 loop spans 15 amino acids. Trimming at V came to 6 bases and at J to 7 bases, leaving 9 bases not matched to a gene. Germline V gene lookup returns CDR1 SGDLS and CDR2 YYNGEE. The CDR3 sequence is CASNSIAGGRNEQFF. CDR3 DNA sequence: TGTGCCAGCAACAGTATAGCGGGAGGGAGGAATGAGCAGTTCTTC.

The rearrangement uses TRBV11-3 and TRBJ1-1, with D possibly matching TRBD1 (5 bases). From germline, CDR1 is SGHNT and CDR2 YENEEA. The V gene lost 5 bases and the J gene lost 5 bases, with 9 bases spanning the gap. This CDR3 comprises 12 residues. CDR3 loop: CASSARGTEAFF. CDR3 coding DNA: TGTGCCAGCAGCGCCCGGGGGACTGAAGCTTTCTTT.

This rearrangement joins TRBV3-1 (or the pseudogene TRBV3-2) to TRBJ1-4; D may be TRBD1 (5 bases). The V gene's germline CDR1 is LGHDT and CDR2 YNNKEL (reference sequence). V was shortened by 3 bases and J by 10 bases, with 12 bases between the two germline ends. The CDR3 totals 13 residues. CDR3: CASSQGRGGKLFF. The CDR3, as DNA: TGTGCCAGCAGCCAGGGCCGGGGGGGAAAACTGTTTTTT.

CDR3 sequence (DNA): TGCAGCGTAGGGAGGGATGAGACCCAGTACTTC. Its translation is CSVGRDETQYF. The chain has TRBV29-1 and TRBJ2-5, with 7 bases fitting TRBD2. This CDR3 has 11 amino acids. V lost 6 bases to trimming and J lost 5 bases; unmatched junction nucleotides: 3. CDR1 SQVTM and CDR2 ANQGSEA come from the germline V gene.

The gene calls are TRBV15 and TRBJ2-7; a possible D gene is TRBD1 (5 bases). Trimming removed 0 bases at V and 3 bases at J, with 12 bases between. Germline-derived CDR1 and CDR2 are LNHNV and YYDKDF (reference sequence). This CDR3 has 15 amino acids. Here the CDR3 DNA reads TGTGCCACCAGCAGAGATTTGACCCAGGGCTACGAGCAGTACTTC. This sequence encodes CATSRDLTQGYEQYF.

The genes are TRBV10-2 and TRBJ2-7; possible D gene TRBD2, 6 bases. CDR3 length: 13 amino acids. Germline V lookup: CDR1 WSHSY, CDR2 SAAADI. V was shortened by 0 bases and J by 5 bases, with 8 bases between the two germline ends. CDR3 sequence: CASSESTGDEQYF. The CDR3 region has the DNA TGCGCCAGCAGTGAGTCCACGGGAGACGAGCAGTACTTC.

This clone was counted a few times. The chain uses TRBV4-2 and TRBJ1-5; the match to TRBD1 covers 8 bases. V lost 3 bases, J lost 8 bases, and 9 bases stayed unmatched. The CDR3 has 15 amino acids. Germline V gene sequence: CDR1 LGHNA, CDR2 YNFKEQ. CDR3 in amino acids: CASSHFGQGIEPQHF. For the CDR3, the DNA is TGTGCCAGCAGCCATTTCGGACAGGGCATTGAGCCCCAGCATTTT.

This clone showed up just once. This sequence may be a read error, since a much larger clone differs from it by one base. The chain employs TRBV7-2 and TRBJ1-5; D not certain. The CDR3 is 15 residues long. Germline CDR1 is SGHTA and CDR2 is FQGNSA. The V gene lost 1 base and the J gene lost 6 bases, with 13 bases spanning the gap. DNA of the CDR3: TGTGCCAGCAGCTTAGGATCCAGATCGGGTCAGCCCCAGCATTTT. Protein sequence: CASSLGSRSGQPQHF.

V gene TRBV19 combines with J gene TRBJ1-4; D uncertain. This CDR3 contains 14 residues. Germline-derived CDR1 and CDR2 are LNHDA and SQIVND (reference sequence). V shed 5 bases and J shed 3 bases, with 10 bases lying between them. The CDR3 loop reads CASSEGSSNEKLFF. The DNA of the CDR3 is TGTGCCAGTAGTGAGGGCAGCTCTAATGAAAAACTGTTTTTT.